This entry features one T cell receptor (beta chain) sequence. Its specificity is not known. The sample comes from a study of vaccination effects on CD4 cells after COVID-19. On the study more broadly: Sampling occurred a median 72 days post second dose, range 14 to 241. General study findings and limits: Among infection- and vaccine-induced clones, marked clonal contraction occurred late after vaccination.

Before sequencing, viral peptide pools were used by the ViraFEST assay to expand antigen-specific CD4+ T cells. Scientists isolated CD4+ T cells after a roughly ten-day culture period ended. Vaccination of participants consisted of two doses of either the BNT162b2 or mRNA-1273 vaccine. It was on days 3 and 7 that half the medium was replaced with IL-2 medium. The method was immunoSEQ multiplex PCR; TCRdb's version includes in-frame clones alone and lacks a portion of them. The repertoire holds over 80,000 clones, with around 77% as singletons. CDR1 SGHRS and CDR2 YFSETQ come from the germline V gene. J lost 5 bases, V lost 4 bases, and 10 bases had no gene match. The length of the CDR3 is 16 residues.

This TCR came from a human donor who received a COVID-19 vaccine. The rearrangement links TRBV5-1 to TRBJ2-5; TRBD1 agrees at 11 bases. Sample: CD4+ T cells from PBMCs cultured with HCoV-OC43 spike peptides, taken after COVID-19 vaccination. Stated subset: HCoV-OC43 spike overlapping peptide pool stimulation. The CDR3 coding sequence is TGCGCCAGCAGCCTGCCAGCCGGGACAGGGGGTGAGACCCAGTACTTC. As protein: CASSLPAGTGGETQYF.